The T cell receptor beta chain under discussion was sequenced for a study of response to subunit inactivated influenza vaccine. Study-level results: Few additional T cells are recruited per seasonal influenza vaccination, authors suggested.

MiXCR, applied by TCRdb to the RT-PCR reads, yields one record per CDR3 protein. The top ten clones hold approximately 12% of a sample with 500,000 to 650,000 distinct CDR3 sequences, approximately 7.7% of them seen once. This clonotype was seen repeatedly, ten times or more. Its antigen is currently unknown. This CDR3 has 14 residues. Germline V lookup: CDR1 SGHRS, CDR2 YFSETQ. Trimming shortened V by 0 bases and J by 6 bases, and 11 bases separated the two germline ends. The sample was PBMCs from blood, taken around 25 months after vaccination. The chain employs TRBV5-1 and TRBJ2-3; a weak D match, TRBD2 (6 bases). This TCR was sampled from a man aged 50 to 69 who received an inactivated influenza vaccine. Here the CDR3 DNA reads TGCGCCAGCAGCTTGGAGCGGGCGTGGGATACGCAGTATTTT. It encodes CASSLERAWDTQYF.